Shown below are 8 T cell receptor beta chains from a single sample sequenced in a study of preoperative IRX-2 immunotherapy in early breast cancer. Treatment noted: preoperative locoregional IRX-2 cytokine immunotherapy. Profiling relied on immunoSEQ multiplex PCR, and the TCRdb table lists in-frame clones only, not all of them. The table shows some 29,000 clones, with around 90% occurring only once. The specimen was collected from a patient treated with IRX-2 immunotherapy. These receptors originate from a human donor with breast cancer.

The J gene is TRBJ2-6, the V gene TRBV27; no clear D. V was pared by 3 bases and J by 2 bases, with 8 bases between. CDR1 is MNHEY and CDR2 is SMNVEV in the germline V gene (reference sequence). The CDR3 is 15 residues long. The CDR3 protein is CASSFGGPGANVLTF. The CDR3 nucleotides are TGTGCCAGCAGTTTTGGCGGCCCTGGGGCCAACGTCCTGACTTTC.

The chain is built from TRBV7-2 and TRBJ2-1; 12 bases line up with TRBD2. Germline values: CDR1 SGHTA, CDR2 FQGNSA. The CDR3 spans 17 residues. V shed 5 bases, J shed 2 bases, and the junction held 7 bases outside the gene matches. The CDR3 bases are TGTGCCAGCAGCCGGAGACTAGCGGGGGACCCCTACAATGAGCAGTTCTTC. It is translated as CASSRRLAGDPYNEQFF. Combining the CDR3 with reference TRBV7-2 and TRBJ2-1 gives the whole variable domain GAGVSQSPSNKVTEKGKDVELRCDPISGHTALYWYRQSLGQGLEFLIYFQGNSAPDKSGLPSDRFSAERTGGSVSTLTIQRTQQEDSAVYLCASSRRLAGDPYNEQFFGPGTRLTVL.

This clone has a single count. The J gene is TRBJ1-2, the V gene TRBV4-3; 9 nucleotides match TRBD1. This CDR3 comprises 14 residues. Germline CDR1 and CDR2: LGHNA and YSLEER. V shed 6 bases and J 8 bases; nucleotides not matched to a gene: 10. The CDR3 sequence: CASSTGQGVEGYTF. In DNA form, the CDR3 reads TGCGCCAGCAGTACGGGACAGGGTGTCGAAGGCTACACCTTC.

The gene calls are TRBV6-1 and TRBJ2-1, with D uncertain. Germline CDR1 and CDR2: MNHNS and SASEGT. Trimming shortened V by 3 bases and J by 10 bases, and 7 bases separated the two germline ends. The CDR3 totals 11 residues. The CDR3 nucleotides are TGTGCCAGCAGTGACGCCCGGGAGCAGTTCTTC. Its translation: CASSDAREQFF.

The CDR3 DNA sequence: TGTGCCACCAGCAGACAGCTTCCTCAAGAGACCCAGTACTTC. Translated, it gives CATSRQLPQETQYF. The chain carries TRBV15 and TRBJ2-5; D call uncertain. CDR1 LNHNV and CDR2 YYDKDF come from the germline V gene (reference sequence). The CDR3 has 14 residues. The V end lost 2 bases, the J end lost 2 bases, and 9 bases lay between the germline ends.

This clone was seen a single time. The chain combines TRBV18 with TRBJ1-1; D remains ambiguous. CDR1 and CDR2 from the germline V gene are KGHSH and LQKENI. V gave up 8 bases and J gave up 3 bases, with 7 bases separating them. The CDR3 runs to 11 residues. The CDR3 DNA follows: TGTGCCAGCCTCGGGGACACTGAAGCTTTCTTT. The encoded protein is CASLGDTEAFF.

V gene TRBV15 combines with J gene TRBJ2-7; the D gene is possibly TRBD1 (5 bases). Germline CDR1 is LNHNV and CDR2 is YYDKDF (reference sequence). The CDR3 covers 13 residues. V was pared by 0 bases and J by 10 bases, with 13 bases between. In nucleotides, the CDR3 is TGTGCCACCAGCAGAGATCGGGTGGGGCGCCAGTACTTC. Amino acid sequence: CATSRDRVGRQYF.

CDR3 region: CASSYNRQETQYF. As DNA, the CDR3 is TGCGCCAGCAGTTACAACCGACAAGAGACCCAGTACTTC. J is TRBJ2-5 and V is TRBV5-1; D remains ambiguous. The CDR3 spans 13 residues. The V gene's germline CDR1 is SGHRS and CDR2 YFSETQ. The V and J ends lost 5 bases and 2 bases respectively, with 10 bases between them.